This passage covers 4 T cell receptor beta chains from one sample sequenced in a study of cytomegalovirus exposure and HLA in healthy donors. Primers: 60 Vbeta forward and 13 Jbeta reverse. The table came from immunoSEQ multiplex PCR; TCRdb's copy has only in-frame clones and leaves some out. The data show about 96,000 clones, about 70% seen once. The source material was PBMCs. The origin of the receptors is a woman in her 70s in good health and CMV-seropositive.

The rearrangement joins TRBV15 to TRBJ1-4; D unclear. This CDR3 has 18 amino acids. The V end was cut by 3 bases, the J end by 4 bases, with 21 bases between. The germline V gene encodes CDR1 LNHNV and CDR2 YYDKDF (reference sequence). CDR3 amino acids: CATSREVTTGIINEKLFF. In DNA form, the CDR3 reads TGTGCCACCAGCAGGGAAGTTACCACCGGGATCATTAATGAAAAACTGTTTTTT.

The chain is built from TRBV13 and TRBJ2-5; 7 bases match TRBD2. Trimming took 2 bases from V and 6 from J; bases not matched to a gene: 15. Germline V gene data show CDR1 as PRHDT and CDR2 as FYEKMQ (reference sequence). The CDR3 has 17 residues. The DNA of the CDR3 is TGTGCCAGCAGCTTATATGAGGGCGGGAGCGGAAAGAAGACCCAGTACTTC. As protein: CASSLYEGGSGKKTQYF.

J is TRBJ2-7 and V is TRBV13; weak D call: TRBD1 (6 bases). Trimming shortened V by 0 bases and J by 5 bases, and 14 bases separated the two germline ends. Germline V gives CDR1 PRHDT, CDR2 FYEKMQ (reference sequence). The length of the CDR3 is 15 residues. DNA for the CDR3: TGTGCCAGCAGCTTAGGAGGCTCAGGGGATGACGAGCAGTACTTC. Protein sequence: CASSLGGSGDDEQYF.

The chain joins TRBV5-1 to TRBJ2-3; TRBD1 might be the D (6 bases). With 3 bases removed from V and 3 bases from J, the gap between germline ends came to 17 bases. The CDR3 extends over 16 amino acids. Germline loops: CDR1 SGHRS, CDR2 YFSETQ. CDR3 bases: TGCGCCAGCAGCTCCCGTGTAGGGGGAGCAACAGATACGCAGTATTTT. It is translated as CASSSRVGGATDTQYF.